These T cell receptor beta chains were read from a single sample in a study of identical twins. TCRdb redid the calling of the 5' RACE reads with MiXCR, one entry per CDR3 protein. The sample lists about 530,000 distinct CDR3 sequences, 15% occurring once. These data also formed part of another study, on yellow fever vaccine responses in identical twins.

Sequencing was carried out using CD4+ T cells sorted from blood. The receptors shown here come from a woman between 18 and 30 years old in good health. The CDR3 runs from the conserved cysteine through the conserved F or W. A D gene is named only where the DNA matches it firmly. Some rows mark clone size as missing; the rest say once, few, many or name a class of expanded clone.

CDR3 protein: CASSLTVGGSYNEQFF
CDR3 DNA: TGTGCCAGCAGCTTAACTGTGGGAGGATCCTACAATGAGCAGTTCTTC
D gene: -
V gene: TRBV7-3
J gene: TRBJ2-1
clone size: -

CDR3 protein: CASSSPQLAGGGDTQYF
CDR3 DNA: TGCGCCAGCAGTTCACCCCAACTAGCGGGAGGTGGAGATACGCAGTATTTT
D gene: TRBD2
V gene: TRBV5-1
J gene: TRBJ2-3
clone size: -

CDR3 protein: CASSHTSGGYEQYF
CDR3 DNA: TGTGCCAGCAGTCACACTAGCGGAGGCTACGAGCAGTACTTC
D gene: TRBD2
V gene: TRBV7-9
J gene: TRBJ2-7
clone size: few

CDR3 protein: CASSPRTSGGGKNIQYF
CDR3 DNA: TGTGCCAGCAGCCCCAGAACTAGCGGGGGGGGGAAAAACATTCAGTACTTC
D gene: TRBD2
V gene: TRBV11-2
J gene: TRBJ2-4
clone size: few

CDR3 protein: CASTPRGFYNEQFF
CDR3 DNA: TGTGCCAGCACTCCCAGGGGGTTCTACAATGAGCAGTTCTTC
D gene: TRBD1
V gene: TRBV2
J gene: TRBJ2-1
clone size: -

CDR3 protein: CASSSGQSYNEQFF
CDR3 DNA: TGCGCCAGCAGCTCGGGACAGTCCTACAATGAGCAGTTCTTC
D gene: TRBD1
V gene: TRBV5-1
J gene: TRBJ2-1
clone size: few

CDR3 protein: CSALQREQSTDTQYF
CDR3 DNA: TGCAGTGCTCTTCAGCGGGAGCAGAGCACAGATACGCAGTATTTT
D gene: TRBD2
V gene: TRBV20-1
J gene: TRBJ2-3
clone size: many

CDR3 protein: CASSLMDWGRVADTQYF
CDR3 DNA: TGCGCCAGCAGCCTGATGGATTGGGGCAGGGTGGCAGATACGCAGTATTTT
D gene: -
V gene: TRBV5-1
J gene: TRBJ2-3
clone size: few

CDR3 protein: CASRLAGVADTQYF
CDR3 DNA: TGCGCCAGCAGGCTAGCGGGAGTTGCAGATACGCAGTATTTT
D gene: TRBD2
V gene: TRBV4-1
J gene: TRBJ2-3
clone size: -

CDR3 protein: CASSLVARESSGYTF
CDR3 DNA: TGTGCCAGCAGTTTAGTAGCCAGGGAATCTTCTGGCTACACCTTC
D gene: -
V gene: TRBV12-3/TRBV12-4
J gene: TRBJ1-2
clone size: many

CDR3 protein: CASSLGLRLQGYGYTF
CDR3 DNA: TGTGCCAGCAGCTTAGGGCTTAGGCTACAGGGATATGGCTACACCTTC
D gene: -
V gene: TRBV7-2
J gene: TRBJ1-2
clone size: few

CDR3 protein: CASSESRTGGFLWSAGELFF
CDR3 DNA: TGCGCCAGCAGTGAGTCCCGGACAGGGGGCTTCTTATGGTCGGCCGGGGAGCTGTTTTTT
D gene: TRBD1
V gene: TRBV10-1
J gene: TRBJ2-2
clone size: -

CDR3 protein: CASRKTGGDEKLFF
CDR3 DNA: TGTGCCAGCAGAAAGACAGGGGGCGATGAAAAACTGTTTTTT
D gene: TRBD1
V gene: TRBV6-4
J gene: TRBJ1-4
clone size: -

CDR3 protein: CSALGQGKAGVRIGELFF
CDR3 DNA: TGCAGTGCCCTCGGACAGGGGAAAGCGGGAGTCCGGATCGGGGAGCTGTTTTTT
D gene: -
V gene: TRBV20-1
J gene: TRBJ2-2
clone size: few

CDR3 protein: CSATGPYGYTF
CDR3 DNA: TGCAGTGCCACGGGTCCCTATGGCTACACCTTC
D gene: -
V gene: TRBV20-1
J gene: TRBJ1-2
clone size: -

CDR3 protein: CASSPVVKSGIGSGEQFF
CDR3 DNA: TGCGCCAGCAGCCCGGTGGTTAAGAGCGGGATAGGTTCCGGAGAGCAGTTCTTC
D gene: TRBD2
V gene: TRBV5-1
J gene: TRBJ2-1
clone size: few

CDR3 protein: CASSRTGDTGELFF
CDR3 DNA: TGTGCCAGCAGCCGGACAGGCGACACCGGGGAGCTGTTTTTT
D gene: TRBD1
V gene: TRBV14
J gene: TRBJ2-2
clone size: -

CDR3 protein: CASSYRDRLGNSPLHF
CDR3 DNA: TGTGCCAGCAGTTACCGGGACAGGCTCGGGAATTCACCCCTCCACTTT
D gene: TRBD1
V gene: TRBV6-2/TRBV6-3
J gene: TRBJ1-6
clone size: -

CDR3 protein: CASSLAGGARTEAFF
CDR3 DNA: TGCGCCAGCAGCTTGGCCGGTGGGGCCCGCACTGAAGCTTTCTTT
D gene: -
V gene: TRBV5-1
J gene: TRBJ1-1
clone size: many

CDR3 protein: CSVPPSSGRWDEQFF
CDR3 DNA: TGCAGCGTTCCCCCTTCTAGCGGGAGATGGGATGAGCAGTTCTTC
D gene: TRBD2
V gene: TRBV29-1
J gene: TRBJ2-1
clone size: -

CDR3 protein: CASSLAPAGANVLTF
CDR3 DNA: TGCGCCAGCAGCCTCGCCCCCGCCGGGGCCAACGTCCTGACTTTC
D gene: -
V gene: TRBV4-1
J gene: TRBJ2-6
clone size: few

CDR3 protein: CASSSRDALYEQYF
CDR3 DNA: TGCGCCAGCAGCTCCCGGGATGCACTCTACGAGCAGTACTTC
D gene: -
V gene: TRBV5-1
J gene: TRBJ2-7
clone size: -

CDR3 protein: CASSPIQEDNEQFF
CDR3 DNA: TGTGCCAGCAGCCCAATCCAGGAAGACAATGAGCAGTTCTTC
D gene: -
V gene: TRBV12-3/TRBV12-4
J gene: TRBJ2-1
clone size: many

CDR3 protein: CSAMLGLQETQYF
CDR3 DNA: TGCAGTGCTATGCTCGGCCTCCAAGAGACCCAGTACTTC
D gene: -
V gene: TRBV20-1
J gene: TRBJ2-5
clone size: -

CDR3 protein: CASTPLGRSTGELFF
CDR3 DNA: TGTGCCAGCACTCCCCTTGGACGGAGCACCGGGGAGCTGTTTTTT
D gene: -
V gene: TRBV2
J gene: TRBJ2-2
clone size: few

CDR3 protein: CASSLRSLGETQYF
CDR3 DNA: TGTGCCAGCAGCTTACGGAGCCTGGGGGAGACCCAGTACTTC
D gene: -
V gene: TRBV7-9
J gene: TRBJ2-5
clone size: -

CDR3 protein: CASSQDGRSTDTQYF
CDR3 DNA: TGCGCCAGCAGCCAAGATGGGCGGAGCACAGATACGCAGTATTTT
D gene: -
V gene: TRBV4-1
J gene: TRBJ2-3
clone size: -

CDR3 protein: CASSESVLRDRADTQYF
CDR3 DNA: TGTGCCAGCAGTGAGAGCGTGCTCCGGGACAGGGCAGATACGCAGTATTTT
D gene: TRBD1
V gene: TRBV6-4
J gene: TRBJ2-3
clone size: -

CDR3 protein: CSAVGPNEKLFF
CDR3 DNA: TGCAGCGCCGTAGGCCCTAATGAAAAACTGTTTTTT
D gene: -
V gene: TRBV29-1
J gene: TRBJ1-4
clone size: few

CDR3 protein: CASSFGQGWGFAEAFF
CDR3 DNA: TGTGCCAGCAGTTTTGGACAGGGGTGGGGATTCGCTGAAGCTTTCTTT
D gene: TRBD1
V gene: TRBV12-3/TRBV12-4
J gene: TRBJ1-1
clone size: many

CDR3 protein: CSAPPARGARDTQYF
CDR3 DNA: TGCAGTGCTCCCCCCGCGAGGGGGGCCAGGGATACGCAGTATTTT
D gene: -
V gene: TRBV20-1
J gene: TRBJ2-3
clone size: -